This entry lists 26 T cell receptor beta chains sequenced from one sample in a study of siplizumab effects on memory and regulatory T cells. Profiled with immunoSEQ multiplex PCR; TCRdb holds only in-frame clones, not every one. Among fewer than 85,000 clones listed, approximately 86% were seen once. Sequencing was carried out using Tregs sorted from blood. Receptors were obtained from a human donor in good health.

The chain combines TRBV7-7 with TRBJ2-2, with D unresolved. CDR1 is SSHAT, CDR2 FNYEAQ, per germline (reference sequence). This CDR3 has 13 residues. V lost 4 bases, J lost 5 bases, and 8 bases lay in between. The CDR3 DNA reads TGTGCCAGCAGCTGGGCCATTACCGGGGAGCTGTTTTTT. It specifies CASSWAITGELFF.

This chain connects TRBV19 to TRBJ1-5; the match to TRBD1 covers 11 bases. The V segment lost 9 bases and the J segment 7 bases; nucleotides outside the gene matches: 14. The CDR3 loop spans 16 amino acids. Germline loops: CDR1 LNHDA, CDR2 SQIVND (reference sequence). The CDR3 is CASLPWDRGERQPQHF. The CDR3 DNA reads as TGTGCCAGCCTTCCCTGGGACAGGGGGGAGAGGCAGCCCCAGCATTTT.

The chain carries TRBV29-1 and TRBJ1-2; possibly TRBD1 for D (5 bases). Trimming left V 6 bases short and J 5 bases short, with 10 bases between. Germline values: CDR1 SQVTM, CDR2 ANQGSEA. The CDR3 consists of 11 residues. CDR3 nucleotides: TGCAGCGTGGGCGGGGCATATGGCTACACCTTC. Translating gives CSVGGAYGYTF.

The J gene is TRBJ2-3, the V gene TRBV4-2; D is unresolved. The V gene's germline CDR1 is LGHNA and CDR2 YNFKEQ. Trimming pared 1 base from V and 4 bases from J, leaving 3 bases between. The CDR3 runs 12 residues. The CDR3 bases are TGTGCCAGCAGCCAAGCAGCAGATACGCAGTATTTT. Translation: CASSQAADTQYF.

The chain carries TRBV7-2 and TRBJ1-2, with no clear D. The CDR3 sequence is 13 residues long. Deletions cut 4 bases from V and 4 bases from J, with 10 bases between. Germline assignment: CDR1 SGHTA and CDR2 FQGNSA. The CDR3 is CASSSTRTYGYTF. CDR3 DNA: TGTGCCAGCAGCTCGACCAGGACCTATGGCTACACCTTC. The full variable domain, rest sourced from reference TRBV7-2 and TRBJ1-2, is GAGVSQSPSNKVTEKGKDVELRCDPISGHTALYWYRQSLGQGLEFLIYFQGNSAPDKSGLPSDRFSAERTGGSVSTLTIQRTQQEDSAVYLCASSSTRTYGYTFGSGTRLTVV.

The rearrangement uses TRBV18 and TRBJ1-2, with D perhaps matching TRBD1 (6 bases). The CDR3 contains 14 residues. Per germline, CDR1 KGHSH and CDR2 LQKENI. The V and J ends lost 3 bases and 5 bases respectively, with 13 bases between them. Here the CDR3 reads CASSPSTGFYGYTF. As DNA, the CDR3 is TGTGCCAGCTCACCGTCGACAGGCTTTTATGGCTACACCTTC.

The chain carries TRBV5-1 and TRBJ2-1; D not resolved. This CDR3 has 15 amino acids. Per germline, CDR1 SGHRS and CDR2 YFSETQ. Trimming removed 5 bases from V and 1 base from J, with 13 bases in between. The CDR3, as DNA: TGCGCCAGCAGAAGCTCAAGGAGTTCCTACAATGAGCAGTTCTTC. Translating it yields CASRSSRSSYNEQFF.

The table lists this clone with a few counts. The chain couples TRBV6-5 to TRBJ2-6; D not resolved. Deletions cut 6 bases from V and 3 bases from J, with 12 bases between. CDR1 is MNHEY and CDR2 is SVGAGI in the germline V gene. The CDR3 has 15 residues. CDR3 loop: CASRPRLGGANVLTF. The CDR3 nucleotides read TGTGCCAGCAGGCCACGGTTGGGTGGGGCCAACGTCCTGACTTTC.

The chain recombines TRBV18 with TRBJ2-1; TRBD1 aligns across 9 bases. This CDR3 is built from 15 residues. The V gene end was trimmed by 5 bases and the J gene end by 10 bases; junction bases not matched to a gene: 12. Germline assignment: CDR1 KGHSH and CDR2 LQKENI. The CDR3 protein is CASSNRDRESREQFF. The CDR3 DNA is TGTGCCAGCTCAAACCGGGACAGGGAATCTAGGGAGCAGTTCTTC.

J is TRBJ1-5 and V is TRBV4-1, with 8 bases fitting TRBD1. Germline values: CDR1 MGHRA, CDR2 YSYEKL. The J segment lost 0 bases and the V segment lost 0 bases, leaving 4 bases of the junction unmatched. The CDR3 sequence is 17 residues long. DNA for the CDR3: TGCGCCAGCAGCCAAGAGACAGGGGCATATAGCAATCAGCCCCAGCATTTT. This codes for CASSQETGAYSNQPQHF.

This chain joins TRBV10-3 and TRBJ2-1; 13 bases are shared with TRBD2. V was pared by 10 bases and J by 0 bases, with 9 bases of the junction left unmatched. The CDR3 contains 17 residues. Germline CDR1 reads ENHRY; CDR2 reads SYGVKD. The DNA for the CDR3 is TGTGCCACCCGTAGACTAGCGGGGGGCTTCTCCTACAATGAGCAGTTCTTC. It is translated as CATRRLAGGFSYNEQFF.

This chain connects TRBV7-2 to TRBJ1-1; D is perhaps TRBD1 (5 bases). Trimming took off 3 bases at V and 2 bases at J, with 7 bases between the two ends. This CDR3 is built from 13 residues. Per germline, CDR1 SGHTA and CDR2 FQGNSA. The CDR3 DNA is TGTGCCAGCAGCTTCGGGGGAAACACTGAAGCTTTCTTT. Translation gives CASSFGGNTEAFF.

V usage is TRBV11-2 and J usage is TRBJ2-1, with 13 nucleotides matching TRBD2. Germline CDR1 is SGHAT and CDR2 is FQNNGV. The CDR3 covers 15 residues. V gave up 5 bases and J gave up 6 bases; unmatched junction bases: 4. CDR3 in DNA: TGTGCCAGCAGCCCTACTAGCGGGGGGGCCAATGAGCAGTTCTTC. Translating it yields CASSPTSGGANEQFF. The full variable domain, in which reference TRBV11-2 and TRBJ2-1 provide the parts outside the CDR3, is EAGVAQSPRYKIIEKRQSVAFWCNPISGHATLYWYQQILGQGPKLLIQFQNNGVVDDSQLPKDRFSAERLKGVDSTLKIQPAKLEDSAVYLCASSPTSGGANEQFFGPGTRLTVL.

The chain links TRBV10-1 to TRBJ2-3; 11 bases fit TRBD2. V shed 2 bases and J 2 bases; nucleotides not matched to a gene: 6. CDR3 length: 17 amino acids. Germline CDR1 and CDR2: WNHNN and SYGVQD (reference sequence). The CDR3 loop reads CASSEPGTSGPTDTQYF. In DNA form, the CDR3 reads TGCGCCAGCAGTGAGCCCGGGACTAGCGGACCCACAGATACGCAGTATTTT.

The chain is built from TRBV25-1 and TRBJ1-1; D gene uncertain. Germline CDR1 reads MGHDK; CDR2 reads SYGVNS. Trimming pared 9 bases from V and 1 base from J, leaving 15 bases between. The CDR3 spans 14 residues. In DNA, the CDR3 is TGTGCCAGTATGGGGATGACGAGGAACACTGAAGCTTTCTTT. Protein product: CASMGMTRNTEAFF. Drawing the rest from reference TRBV25-1 and TRBJ1-1, the complete variable domain is EADIYQTPRYLVIGTGKKITLECSQTMGHDKMYWYQQDPGMELHLIHYSYGVNSTEKGDLSSESTVSRIRTEHFPLTLESARPSHTSQYLCASMGMTRNTEAFFGQGTRLTVV.

The rearrangement joins TRBV23-1 to TRBJ2-7; no definite D call. TRBV23-1 is marked as an open reading frame, function uncertain. The CDR3 sequence is 11 residues long. V was pared by 3 bases and J by 5 bases, with 5 bases between. This chain's CDR3 is CASSQGNEQYF. The DNA for the CDR3 is TGCGCCAGCAGTCAGGGGAACGAGCAGTACTTC.

The chain joins TRBV7-3 to TRBJ2-7; D is ambiguous. Between the trimmed V and J ends, which lost 8 bases and 3 bases, there was a span of 14 bases. This CDR3 spans 13 amino acids. Per germline, CDR1 SGHTA and CDR2 FQGTGA. The CDR3 region is CASALSKGYEQYF. CDR3 DNA: TGTGCCAGCGCCCTAAGTAAGGGCTACGAGCAGTACTTC.

This chain uses TRBV7-2 with TRBJ1-2; no definite D call. With 5 bases removed from V and 11 bases from J, the gap between germline ends came to 15 bases. The germline CDR1 and CDR2 sequences are SGHTA and FQGNSA. CDR3 length: 12 amino acids. CDR3 nucleotides: TGTGCCAGCAGCCCACCTAGCAGAGGGTACACCTTC. It is translated as CASSPPSRGYTF. Filled out from reference TRBV7-2 and TRBJ1-2, the complete variable domain reads GAGVSQSPSNKVTEKGKDVELRCDPISGHTALYWYRQSLGQGLEFLIYFQGNSAPDKSGLPSDRFSAERTGGSVSTLTIQRTQQEDSAVYLCASSPPSRGYTFGSGTRLTVV.

The V call is TRBV11-2, the J call TRBJ2-3; D remains unclear. With 0 bases removed from V and 5 bases from J, the gap between germline ends came to 9 bases. CDR3 length: 14 residues. Looked up from germline, CDR1 is SGHAT and CDR2 is FQNNGV. CDR3 region: CASSLDRVIDTQYF. DNA of the CDR3: TGTGCCAGCAGCTTAGATCGAGTAATAGATACGCAGTATTTT. The whole variable domain, remainder taken from reference TRBV11-2 and TRBJ2-3, is EAGVAQSPRYKIIEKRQSVAFWCNPISGHATLYWYQQILGQGPKLLIQFQNNGVVDDSQLPKDRFSAERLKGVDSTLKIQPAKLEDSAVYLCASSLDRVIDTQYFGPGTRLTVL.

This chain links TRBV29-1 with TRBJ2-1; 11 nucleotides agree with TRBD2. The trim removed 0 bases at V and 8 bases at J, leaving 9 bases unmatched. The CDR3 consists of 16 residues. Germline CDR1 and CDR2: SQVTM and ANQGSEA. The CDR3 nucleotides read TGCAGCGTTGAAGACGTAGCGGGGGGGAGTCGGGATGAGCAGTTCTTC. It encodes CSVEDVAGGSRDEQFF.

The J gene is TRBJ2-2, the V gene TRBV6-6; D is ambiguous. Germline V gives CDR1 MNHNY, CDR2 SVGAGI (reference sequence). V lost 6 bases, J lost 5 bases, and 13 bases lay in between. The CDR3 is made up of 14 amino acids. This CDR3 is CASSPHSLTGELFF. CDR3 bases: TGTGCCAGCAGCCCTCACTCGCTGACCGGGGAGCTGTTTTTT.

This chain's CDR3 is CASSLGGGSTDTQYF. The CDR3 nucleotides read TGTGCCAGCAGCTTGGGCGGGGGGAGCACAGATACGCAGTATTTT. V is TRBV5-4 and J is TRBJ2-3, with TRBD2 matching over 8 bases. Germline CDR1 and CDR2: SGHNT and YYREEE (reference sequence). This CDR3 contains 15 residues. V was pared by 0 bases and J by 0 bases, with 0 bases of the junction left unmatched.

A single count supports this clone. The J gene is TRBJ2-3, the V gene TRBV11-3; D is undetermined. V dropped 3 bases and J dropped 0 bases, with 7 bases sitting between them. CDR1 and CDR2 (germline): SGHNT, YENEEA. CDR3 length equals 14 residues. The CDR3 region is CASSFAYSTDTQYF. As DNA, the CDR3 is TGTGCCAGCAGCTTTGCGTATAGCACAGATACGCAGTATTTT. Looking up the rest from reference TRBV11-3 and TRBJ2-3 gives the full variable domain: EAGVVQSPRYKIIEKKQPVAFWCNPISGHNTLYWYLQNLGQGPELLIRYENEEAVDDSQLPKDRFSAERLKGVDSTLKIQPAELGDSAVYLCASSFAYSTDTQYFGPGTRLTVL.

This chain links TRBV7-3 with TRBJ2-1; possibly TRBD1 for D (5 bases). Germline V gene lookup returns CDR1 SGHTA and CDR2 FQGTGA. Trimming stripped 5 bases from V and 4 bases from J, with 18 bases between. The CDR3 has 16 residues. The DNA for the CDR3 is TGTGCCAGCAGCATAGGGGAAGGTGCGGTTTACAATGAGCAGTTCTTC. It translates to CASSIGEGAVYNEQFF.

Only a few counts were recorded for this clone. J is TRBJ2-2 and V is TRBV4-1; the D gene could be TRBD1 or TRBD2 (5 bases each). Germline V gene data show CDR1 as MGHRA and CDR2 as YSYEKL. The CDR3 sequence is 12 residues long. Trimming left V 5 bases short and J 4 bases short, with 5 bases between. CDR3 in amino acids: CASSGGTGELFF. CDR3 nucleotides: TGCGCCAGCAGCGGGGGCACCGGGGAGCTGTTTTTT.

The chain carries TRBV27 and TRBJ2-3; D gene ambiguous. This CDR3 comprises 12 residues. V was pared by 6 bases and J by 2 bases, with 6 bases between. Germline lookup yields CDR1 MNHEY and CDR2 SMNVEV (reference sequence). CDR3 in amino acids: CASSFSTDTQYF. CDR3 sequence (DNA): TGTGCCAGCAGCTTCTCCACAGATACGCAGTATTTT.